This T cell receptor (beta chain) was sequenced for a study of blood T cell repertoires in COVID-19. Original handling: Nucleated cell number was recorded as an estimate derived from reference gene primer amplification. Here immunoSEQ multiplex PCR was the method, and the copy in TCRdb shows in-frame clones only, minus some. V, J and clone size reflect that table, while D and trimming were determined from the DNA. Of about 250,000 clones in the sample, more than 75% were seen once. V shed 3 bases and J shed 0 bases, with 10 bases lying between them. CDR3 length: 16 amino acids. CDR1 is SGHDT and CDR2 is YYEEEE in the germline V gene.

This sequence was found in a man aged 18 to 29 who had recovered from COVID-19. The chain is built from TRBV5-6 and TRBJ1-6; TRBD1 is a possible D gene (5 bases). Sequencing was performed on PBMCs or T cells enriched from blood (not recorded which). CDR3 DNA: TGTGCCAGCAGCTACAAGACAGACTCCTATAATTCACCCCTCCACTTT. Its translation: CASSYKTDSYNSPLHF.